This T cell receptor (beta chain) was sequenced during a study of cytomegalovirus exposure and HLA in healthy donors. Whole-study findings and limits: The productive fraction for most TCR beta V segments was about 87% or about 30% in an earlier analysis. TCR sequences were mostly rare, though some public TCRs occurred in many donors.

In its sample, this clone was seen a few times. Its antigen is unidentified. The PCR used 60 Vbeta and 13 Jbeta primers. The assay was immunoSEQ multiplex PCR, and TCRdb's table has in-frame clones only and misses some. The profile shows about 110,000 clones, 15% of them singletons. The clonotype originates from a woman younger than 30 in good health and CMV-seronegative. Sequenced input: PBMCs.

CDR3 residues: CASSFFSGRLDPYF. The CDR3 bases are TGTGCCAGCAGTTTCTTCAGCGGGAGGCTTGATCCGTACTTC. This rearrangement joins TRBV2 to TRBJ2-7; TRBD2 agrees at 9 bases. The ends lost 5 bases at V and 12 bases at J; junction bases unmatched: 14. Germline CDR1 reads SNHLY; CDR2 reads FYNNEI. The CDR3 sequence is 14 residues long.